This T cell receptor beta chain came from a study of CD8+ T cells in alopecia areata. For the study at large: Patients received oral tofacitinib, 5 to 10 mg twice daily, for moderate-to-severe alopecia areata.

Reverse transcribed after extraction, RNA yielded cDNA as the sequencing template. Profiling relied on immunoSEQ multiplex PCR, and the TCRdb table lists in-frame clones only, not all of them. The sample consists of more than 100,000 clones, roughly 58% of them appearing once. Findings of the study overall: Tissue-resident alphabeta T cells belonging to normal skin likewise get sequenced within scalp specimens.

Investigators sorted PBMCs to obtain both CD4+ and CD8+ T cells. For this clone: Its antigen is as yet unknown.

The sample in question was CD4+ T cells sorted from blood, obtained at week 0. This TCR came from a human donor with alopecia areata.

The CDR3 DNA sequence: TGTGCCAGCAGCTCAGAGGGACTAGCGGGAGGGCCTAAGAATGAGCAGTTCTTC. Protein sequence: CASSSEGLAGGPKNEQFF. This chain links TRBV5-5 with TRBJ2-1, with TRBD2 matching 16 bases. Germline V gives CDR1 SGHKS, CDR2 YYEKEE (reference sequence). J gave up 7 bases and V 3 bases, and 10 bases lay outside the gene matches. The CDR3 runs 18 residues.